This TCR beta chain was sequenced in a study of vaccination effects on CD4 cells after COVID-19. CDR3 size: 15 residues. V lost 5 bases, J lost 0 bases, and 11 bases lay in between. The V gene's germline CDR1 is SEHNR and CDR2 FQNEAQ (reference sequence). Notes on this clone: Its antigen remains unknown.

Using viral peptide pools, the ViraFEST assay grew out antigen-specific CD4+ T cells prior to sequencing. Isolation of CD4+ T cells took place after approximately 10 days of culture. Half the medium was swapped for IL-2 medium on days 3 and 7. Clones were sequenced by immunoSEQ multiplex PCR, and TCRdb holds only the in-frame ones, with some missing. The sample comprises 50,000 to 65,000 clones, around 80% of which are singletons, and 2% to 3% rests with the top ten. The sequence was obtained from a human donor who received a COVID-19 vaccine. This specimen consisted of CD4+ T cells from PBMCs cultured with HCoV-229E spike peptides, obtained before COVID-19 vaccination. The chain couples TRBV7-9 to TRBJ1-5, with D unresolved. CDR3 region: CASSLSDGSNQPQHF. CDR3 sequence (DNA): TGTGCCAGCAGCCTATCCGACGGTAGCAATCAGCCCCAGCATTTT.